Following are 27 T cell receptor beta chains from one sample sequenced in a study of T cell repertoires in cytomegalovirus infection. TCRdb re-called the reads with MiXCR, one entry per CDR3 protein. Of fewer than 550,000 distinct CDR3 sequences listed, approximately 25% were seen once; the top ten hold over 10%. Sequencing used PBMCs. The receptors shown here come from a human donor in good health (CMV status not recorded). Some clones in this sample may be carry-over from other donors' samples.

This clonotype appeared a few times. The J gene is TRBJ2-1, the V gene TRBV12-3 or TRBV12-4; 13 positions match TRBD2. After removal of 6 bases from V and 9 bases from J, the junction contained 5 bases not matched to a gene. CDR3 length: 14 amino acids. CDR3 region: CASSTSGRAVEQFF. CDR3 DNA sequence: TGTGCCAGCAGCACTAGCGGGAGGGCCGTTGAGCAGTTCTTC.

This chain connects TRBV12-3 or TRBV12-4 to TRBJ1-4; D ambiguous. The V end was cut by 2 bases, the J end by 3 bases, with 4 bases between. The length of the CDR3 is 13 residues. The CDR3 protein is CASSLMANEKLFF. DNA for the CDR3: TGTGCCAGCAGTTTAATGGCTAATGAAAAACTGTTTTTT.

This clonotype was counted only a few times. The chain employs TRBV12-3 or TRBV12-4 and TRBJ1-2, with no clear D. The CDR3 spans 15 residues. V was pared by 2 bases and J by 4 bases, with 14 bases between. This chain's CDR3 is CASSLFAELGYGYTF. The CDR3 DNA sequence: TGTGCCAGCAGTTTATTTGCCGAACTCGGCTATGGCTACACCTTC.

The count of this clonotype is one. V usage is TRBV6-1 and J usage is TRBJ2-2; TRBD2 matches 9 bases. This CDR3 comprises 19 residues. CDR1 and CDR2 (germline): MNHNS, SASEGT. With V trimmed by 2 bases and J by 2 bases, 12 bases remained unmatched. The CDR3 loop is CASSERLAGGPINTGELFF. In nucleotides, the CDR3 is TGTGCCAGCAGTGAAAGGCTCGCGGGAGGGCCGATAAACACCGGGGAGCTGTTTTTT.

The chain links TRBV7-9 to TRBJ2-1; possibly TRBD1 for D (6 bases). The CDR3 sequence is 15 residues long. V was clipped by 2 bases and J by 6 bases, with 14 bases between them. Germline V gene lookup returns CDR1 SEHNR and CDR2 FQNEAQ (reference sequence). CDR3 in DNA: TGTGCCAGCAGCTTACAGGGGCCGACTTCCAATGAGCAGTTCTTC. This sequence encodes CASSLQGPTSNEQFF.

This clonotype appeared a few times. The chain couples TRBV20-1 to TRBJ2-3; D ambiguous. V lost 1 base and J 4 bases, leaving 12 bases between the germline ends. Per germline, CDR1 DFQATT and CDR2 SNEGSKA (reference sequence). This CDR3 spans 14 amino acids. The CDR3 sequence is CSARGAANPDTQYF. CDR3 DNA sequence: TGCAGTGCTAGAGGGGCAGCGAACCCAGATACGCAGTATTTT.

The chain joins TRBV20-1 to TRBJ2-5, with D possibly matching TRBD1 (5 bases). V was shortened by 2 bases and J by 5 bases, with 12 bases between the two germline ends. This CDR3 has 13 residues. From germline, CDR1 is DFQATT and CDR2 SNEGSKA (reference sequence). The CDR3 protein is CSARKTGVETQYF. CDR3 coding DNA: TGCAGTGCTAGAAAAACAGGAGTCGAGACCCAGTACTTC.

This clonotype was detected only a few times. The chain couples TRBV6-2 or TRBV6-3 to TRBJ2-7; 11 bases align to TRBD2. J lost 3 bases, V lost 2 bases, and 12 bases had no gene match. Per the germline V gene, CDR1 is MNHEY and CDR2 is SVGEGT. The CDR3 runs 18 residues. Here the CDR3 reads CASSYPLTSGSSLYEQYV. The CDR3 region has the DNA TGTGCCAGCAGTTACCCTCTAACTAGCGGGAGCTCCCTCTACGAGCAGTACGTC.

This chain uses TRBV27 with TRBJ2-1, with D perhaps TRBD1 (6 bases). CDR1 and CDR2 from the germline V gene are MNHEY and SMNVEV (reference sequence). V was shortened by 2 bases and J by 9 bases, with 14 bases between the two germline ends. The CDR3 has 14 amino acids. CDR3 loop: CASSLGQGYSEQFF. CDR3 in DNA: TGTGCCAGCAGTTTAGGGCAGGGGTATAGTGAGCAGTTCTTC.

V usage is TRBV5-4 and J usage is TRBJ2-2; 8 positions match TRBD1. CDR1 SGHNT and CDR2 YYREEE come from the germline V gene (reference sequence). V was pared by 4 bases and J by 2 bases, with 4 bases of the junction left unmatched. The CDR3 is 15 amino acids. CDR3 sequence reads: CASSTDRGNTGELFF. The CDR3 coding sequence is TGTGCCAGCAGCACCGACAGGGGTAACACCGGGGAGCTGTTTTTT.

The V gene is TRBV7-8, the J gene TRBJ1-5; tentative D call: TRBD1 (6 bases). Trimming took 5 bases from V and 3 from J, leaving 11 bases between them. CDR1 and CDR2 (germline): SGHVS, FQNEAQ. The CDR3 covers 14 residues. CDR3 nucleotide sequence: TGTGCCAGCAGCACGGACAGCCCCAATCAGCCCCAGCATTTT. Its protein is CASSTDSPNQPQHF.

This chain joins TRBV30 and TRBJ2-1; no firm D call. The V end was cut by 2 bases, the J end by 5 bases, with 7 bases between. There are 12 residues in the CDR3. Germline values: CDR1 GTSNPN, CDR2 SVGIG (reference sequence). CDR3 loop: CAWSPPNNEQFF. The CDR3, as DNA: TGTGCCTGGAGTCCACCCAACAATGAGCAGTTCTTC.

J is TRBJ2-3 and V is TRBV15, with 13 bases lining up with TRBD2. CDR3 length: 18 amino acids. Germline CDR1 reads LNHNV; CDR2 reads YYDKDF (reference sequence). With 5 bases clipped from V and 1 base from J, the junction kept 9 bases outside the gene matches. The CDR3, as DNA: TGTGCCACCAGCCCCAGGACTAGCGGGAGCTTGGGCACAGATACGCAGTATTTT. Its translation: CATSPRTSGSLGTDTQYF.

This chain links TRBV5-4 with TRBJ2-1; maybe TRBD1 (5 bases). This CDR3 spans 18 amino acids. V lost 9 bases to trimming and J lost 2 bases, with 27 bases between them. Germline V gives CDR1 SGHNT, CDR2 YYREEE (reference sequence). CDR3 residues: CATGEPAGRTTAYNEQFF. CDR3 sequence (DNA): TGTGCCACCGGAGAACCCGCAGGCAGGACGACAGCCTACAATGAGCAGTTCTTC.

On this clonotype: A much larger clone is a single base away; this may be a read error. The chain has TRBV6-1 and TRBJ2-5, with D unclear. This CDR3 is 12 amino acids long. Trimming stripped 7 bases from V and 0 bases from J, with 6 bases between. In germline, CDR1 is MNHNS, CDR2 SASEGT. The DNA of the CDR3 is TGTGCCAGCACCCAGTACCAAGAGACCCAGTACTTC. Translation gives CASTQYQETQYF.

This clonotype was seen a few times. The J gene is TRBJ2-7, the V gene TRBV7-6; maybe TRBD1 (5 bases). The CDR3 is 14 residues long. Between the trimmed V and J ends, which lost 4 bases and 7 bases, there was a span of 17 bases. The germline V gene encodes CDR1 SGHVS and CDR2 FNYEAQ. CDR3 in amino acids: CASSSTDEGFEQYF. The CDR3 bases are TGTGCCAGCAGCTCGACAGACGAAGGCTTTGAGCAGTACTTC.

The chain links TRBV12-3 or TRBV12-4 to TRBJ2-1; TRBD1 matches 7 bases. This CDR3 region has 16 residues. V dropped 4 bases and J dropped 1; count of bases not matched to a gene: 7. CDR3 amino acids: CASSSSGTASYNEQFF. The CDR3 DNA sequence: TGTGCCAGCAGTTCCTCCGGGACAGCGTCCTACAATGAGCAGTTCTTC.

This clonotype has a single count. This chain connects TRBV29-1 to TRBJ2-3; D gene uncertain. V was shortened by 3 bases and J by 5 bases, with 6 bases between the two germline ends. From germline, CDR1 is SQVTM and CDR2 ANQGSEA. This CDR3 has 11 residues. The CDR3 coding sequence is TGCAGCGTTGATTGGGGAGATACGCAGTATTTT. Translation: CSVDWGDTQYF.

J is TRBJ1-1 and V is TRBV6-2 or TRBV6-3; D call uncertain. Germline V gene lookup returns CDR1 MNHEY and CDR2 SVGEGT. This CDR3 comprises 14 residues. The V end was cut by 4 bases, the J end by 0 bases, with 9 bases between. CDR3 DNA: TGTGCCAGCAGTTGGAGACCTATGAACACTGAAGCTTTCTTT. Amino acids: CASSWRPMNTEAFF.

The chain combines TRBV19 with TRBJ1-5, with D maybe TRBD1 (5 bases). Germline V gene lookup returns CDR1 LNHDA and CDR2 SQIVND (reference sequence). Trimming cost V 3 bases and J 5 bases, with 14 bases left between them. The CDR3 is made up of 15 amino acids. CDR3 sequence (DNA): TGTGCCAGTAGTATTTCAGGGTCGGGCCATCAGCCCCAGCATTTT. It encodes CASSISGSGHQPQHF.

V is TRBV4-2 and J is TRBJ2-7; D possibly corresponds to TRBD1 (5 bases). V was shortened by 0 bases and J by 3 bases, with 12 bases between the two germline ends. The CDR3 is 15 amino acids. In germline, CDR1 is LGHNA, CDR2 YNFKEQ. The CDR3 DNA is TGTGCCAGCAGCCAAGAGCGGCAGGGAAGCTACGAGCAGTACTTC. It codes for CASSQERQGSYEQYF.

J is TRBJ1-2 and V is TRBV7-3, with 9 bases lining up with TRBD1. The CDR3 has 13 amino acids. Germline loops: CDR1 SGHTA, CDR2 FQGTGA. The trim removed 6 bases at V and 8 bases at J, leaving 7 bases unmatched. The CDR3 protein is CASSPSGQGGYTF. The CDR3, as DNA: TGTGCCAGCAGTCCATCGGGACAGGGAGGCTACACCTTC.

For this clonotype: Its ends do not fully match the called genes, so a read error is possible. The chain carries TRBV12-3 or TRBV12-4 and TRBJ1-5, with D uncertain. The CDR3 runs to 14 residues. The CDR3 here is CTSSLTDSNQPQHF. The CDR3 nucleotides read TGTACCAGCAGTCTGACCGATAGCAATCAGCCCCAGCATTTT.

This clonotype has a handful of counts. V is TRBV7-2 and J is TRBJ2-1, with 9 nucleotides matching TRBD2. Germline CDR1 SGHTA, CDR2 FQGNSA. This CDR3 is built from 19 residues. The trim removed 5 bases at V and 0 bases at J, leaving 14 bases unmatched. CDR3 protein: CASSGRGIASGVSYNEQFF. CDR3 DNA sequence: TGTGCCAGCAGCGGTCGGGGTATAGCTAGCGGGGTCTCCTACAATGAGCAGTTCTTC.

The table lists this clonotype with many counts. The V and J genes are TRBV29-1 and TRBJ2-1; tentative D call: TRBD1 (7 bases). The germline V gene encodes CDR1 SQVTM and CDR2 ANQGSEA. The germline V and J ends were trimmed by 6 bases and 0 bases, with 9 bases remaining between them. The CDR3 loop spans 13 amino acids. CDR3 sequence reads: CSVQGGSYNEQFF. CDR3 bases: TGCAGCGTGCAGGGGGGCTCCTACAATGAGCAGTTCTTC.

The chain combines TRBV20-1 with TRBJ1-3; D unclear. The CDR3 consists of 11 residues. V lost 5 bases, J lost 9 bases, and 11 bases lay in between. Germline V lookup: CDR1 DFQATT, CDR2 SNEGSKA (reference sequence). As DNA, the CDR3 is TGCAGTGCTCCCTCATCGGGCACCATATATTTT. It translates to CSAPSSGTIYF.

The rearrangement uses TRBV11-2 and TRBJ2-3; no reliable D call. Trimming removed 1 base at V and 0 bases at J, with 5 bases between. The CDR3 covers 14 residues. The V gene's germline CDR1 is SGHAT and CDR2 FQNNGV. The CDR3 here is CASSLAYSTDTQYF. As DNA, the CDR3 is TGTGCCAGCAGCTTAGCATACAGCACAGATACGCAGTATTTT.